This T cell receptor beta chain was identified during a study of human T cells and chemical hapten exposure (dated by TCRdb to about 2021). Broadly, across the study: For sensitization, 2% DPC in acetone was applied to an approximately 2 cm by approximately 2 cm area of upper inner arm skin. Throughout the approximately 25-week study period, patients were also given weekly therapeutic DPC doses on the scalp. Patch tests used Finn chambers with 0.01% DPC on the upper back, scored after 6 days by International Contact Dermatitis Research Group standards. Most of the patients in the cohort were female, and the cohort covered alopecia areata with under or over 50% scalp involvement, alopecia totalis and alopecia universalis. The libraries were sequenced as a pool, and the TCR yield per sample differed mostly because of small variations in library volumes within the pool. In alopecia patients, the study followed how the peripheral blood TCR repertoire changed in vivo over primary and secondary sensitization to diphenylcyclopropenone (DPC), a hapten. Blood samples were taken from patients before sensitization (week 0) and at 2, 6 and about 24 weeks after DPC sensitization. For TCR sequencing, blood came from 25 to 35 alopecia patients at anywhere from one to four time points (pre-sensitization, 2, 6 and 24 weeks). Overall results and qualifications from the work: After repeated subsampling, the strength of the expansion versus patch-test correlation and the threshold at which it became significant changed. A positive correlation was found between the number of PT1 expanded TCRs and patch test score, with significance reached at thresholds 8, 16 and 32 but not 4. All patients had alopecia, a presumed autoimmune disease, so their immune response might differ from that of healthy individuals. Compared with pre-sensitization or healthy control sets, expanded TCRs formed significantly more large CDR3 similarity clusters, which is consistent with antigen-driven responses. DPC sensitization did not change the number of TCRs with a frequency above 1 in 1000, and there was no evidence of changes in global repertoire structure.

As concerns this clonotype: Its antigen is still unknown. The input lacks base qualities; no much larger clone sits a single base away.

The library relied on RACE. Sequencer: NextSeq 500. During library preparation, unique molecular identifiers were attached to individual cDNA molecules so that TCRs could be counted quantitatively and reproducibly. For every blood RNA sample, sequencing covered both the TCR alpha and TCR beta chains. On the study's bioinformatics: A median of around 100,000 TCRs per sample was observed, with a range of roughly 20,000 to 750,000. V, J and CDR3 annotation of the TCR reads was performed with the Decombinator software suite. Every sample was subsampled to the same number of TCRs (28,000) for the PS versus PT1 abundance plots. TCRs were defined as expanded if absent before sensitization and observed at least eight times at the 2-week time point. TCRdb itself trimmed the public reads at Q25 with fastp, ran MiXCR and retained productive beta chains. Duplicate CDR3 protein sequences are folded into a single record with the most common DNA and genes. The V and J calls were determined by TCRdb, not by the authors. A total of around 380,000 distinct CDR3 sequences appear in this sample, approximately 5.1% of them only once. Roughly 2.4% of the sample belongs to the ten largest clones.

Reading the label with the study, this specimen's time point is: patch test 1, 2 weeks after DPC sensitization. The treatment or condition label, read with the paper, signifies: therapeutic diphenylcyclopropenone sensitization with weekly scalp DPC. At each patch-test visit, blood was drawn before the patch test was applied. Patients were considered eligible if aged 18 to 70, diagnosed with alopecia and deemed suitable for DPC therapy, and patients were excluded if pregnant. Total RNA was isolated from unfractionated whole blood collected in Tempus Blood RNA tubes. The CDR3 contains 13 residues, cysteine and phenylalanine counted. Only the CDR3 region is kept as DNA, spanning 39 bases read in frame from base 1. As encoded in the germline V gene, CDR1 is SGDLS while CDR2 is YYNGEE. V drops 0 bases and J drops 13 bases, leaving 14 bases in between.

The sample consisted of whole blood, taken in connection with sensitization to the hapten diphenylcyclopropenone (DPC). The chain joins TRBV9 to TRBJ2-1; TRBD2 is a possible D gene, resting on 6 matching bases. The receptor's source is a woman aged 45-65 years with alopecia areata. Some clones in this sample may be carry-over from other donors' samples. The DNA is as follows: TGTGCCAGCAGCGTAGAGGGATCGGGACTCCAGTTCTTC. Its amino acids are CASSVEGSGLQFF.